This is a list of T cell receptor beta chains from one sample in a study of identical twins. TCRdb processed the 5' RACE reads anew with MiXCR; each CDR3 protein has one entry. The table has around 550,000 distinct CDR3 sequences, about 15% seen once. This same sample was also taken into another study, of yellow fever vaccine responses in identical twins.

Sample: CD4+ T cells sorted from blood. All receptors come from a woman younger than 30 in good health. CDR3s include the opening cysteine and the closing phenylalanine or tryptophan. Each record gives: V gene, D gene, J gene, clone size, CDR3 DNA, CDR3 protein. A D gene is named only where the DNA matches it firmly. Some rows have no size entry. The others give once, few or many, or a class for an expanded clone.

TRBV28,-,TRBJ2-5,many,TGTGCCAGCAGCCCTGGGGGGTACCAAGAGACCCAGTACTTC,CASSPGGYQETQYF
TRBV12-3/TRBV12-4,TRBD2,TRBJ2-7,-,TGTGCCAGCAGTTCCGTAGCGGGGAGGGACGAGCAGTACTTC,CASSSVAGRDEQYF
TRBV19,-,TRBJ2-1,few,TGTGCCAGTAGTATAGATATGGGGGCCAGCTCCTACAATGAGCAGTTCTTC,CASSIDMGASSYNEQFF
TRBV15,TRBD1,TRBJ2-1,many,TGTGCCACCAGCAGAGATCAGGGACAGTCGTTCTTC,CATSRDQGQSFF
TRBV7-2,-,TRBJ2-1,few,TGTGCCAGCAGCTCGGGTGTGGCCTACAATGAGCAGTTCTTC,CASSSGVAYNEQFF
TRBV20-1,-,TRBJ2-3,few,TGCAGTGCTAGTGGTCGAACCTACACAGATACGCAGTATTTT,CSASGRTYTDTQYF
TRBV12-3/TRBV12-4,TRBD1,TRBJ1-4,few,TGTGCCAGCAGGGCGGGACAGCCTAATGAAAAACTGTTTTTT,CASRAGQPNEKLFF
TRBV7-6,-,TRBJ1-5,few,TGTGCCAGCAGCGCGGACACATCACAGCCCCAGCATTTT,CASSADTSQPQHF
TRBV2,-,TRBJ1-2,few,TGTGCCAGCAGGCCGTACAGGAGCTATGGCTACACCTTC,CASRPYRSYGYTF
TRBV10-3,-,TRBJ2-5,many,TGTGCCATCAGTGAACAGGGTCCCCTCGGGACCCAGTACTTC,CAISEQGPLGTQYF
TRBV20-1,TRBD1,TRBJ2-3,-,TGCAGTGCTAGGCGGACAGGGGGCTCAGATACGCAGTATTTT,CSARRTGGSDTQYF
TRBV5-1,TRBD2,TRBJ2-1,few,TGCGCCAGCAAGGCGGGGGACAATGAGCAGTTCTTC,CASKAGDNEQFF
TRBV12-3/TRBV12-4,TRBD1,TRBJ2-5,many,TGTGCCAGCAGGGGGGACAGGGGTCAAGAGACCCAGTACTTC,CASRGDRGQETQYF
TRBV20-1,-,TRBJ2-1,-,TGCAGTGGCCGGGGCTCCTACAATGAGCAGTTCTTC,CSGRGSYNEQFF
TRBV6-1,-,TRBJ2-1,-,TGTGCCAGCAGAGGAGGGGACTTTTATAGCGAGCAGTTCTTC,CASRGGDFYSEQFF
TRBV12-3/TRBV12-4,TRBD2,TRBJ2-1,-,TGTGCCAGCAGCCGCGGGACTAGCGGGAGGGCCTACAATGAGCAGTTCTTC,CASSRGTSGRAYNEQFF
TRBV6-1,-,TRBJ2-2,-,TGTGCCAGCAGTGAATTTCCCTTCGGGGAGCTGTTTTTT,CASSEFPFGELFF
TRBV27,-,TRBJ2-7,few,TGTGCCAGCAGTAGGGTAGCGGACCCCTACGAGCAGTACTTC,CASSRVADPYEQYF
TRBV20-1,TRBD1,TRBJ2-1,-,TGCAGTGCTGGCGGGACAGGGGGCTATGAGCAGTTCTTC,CSAGGTGGYEQFF
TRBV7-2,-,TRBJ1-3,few,TGTGCCAGCAGCTCCCGGACTGGAAACACCATATATTTT,CASSSRTGNTIYF
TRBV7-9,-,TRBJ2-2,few,TGTGCCAGCAGCTTGGGAGCCAGAAGCACCGGGGAGCTGTTTTTT,CASSLGARSTGELFF
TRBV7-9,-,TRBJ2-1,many,TGTGCCAGCAGCTTATCCCGAGGGCGGAGCTCCTACAATGAGCAGTTCTTC,CASSLSRGRSSYNEQFF
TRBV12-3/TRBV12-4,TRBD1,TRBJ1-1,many,TGTGCCAGCAGAGACAGGGGAATGAACACTGAAGCTTTCTTT,CASRDRGMNTEAFF